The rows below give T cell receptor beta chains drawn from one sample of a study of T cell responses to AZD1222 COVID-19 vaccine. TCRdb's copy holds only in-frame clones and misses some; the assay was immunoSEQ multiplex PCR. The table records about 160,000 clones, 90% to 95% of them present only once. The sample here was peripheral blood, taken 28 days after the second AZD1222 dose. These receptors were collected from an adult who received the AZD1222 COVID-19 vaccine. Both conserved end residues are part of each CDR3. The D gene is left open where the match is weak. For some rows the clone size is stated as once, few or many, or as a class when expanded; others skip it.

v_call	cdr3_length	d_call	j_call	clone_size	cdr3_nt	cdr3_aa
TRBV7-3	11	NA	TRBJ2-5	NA	TGTGCCAGCAGCTCCCAAGAGACCCAGTACTTC	CASSSQETQYF
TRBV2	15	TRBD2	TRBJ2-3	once	TGTGCCAGCAGTGAACTAGCGGGGGGGGTAGATACGCAGTATTTT	CASSELAGGVDTQYF
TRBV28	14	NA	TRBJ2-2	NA	TGTGCCAGCAGTACCTCGGGACCAACCTGGGAGCTGTTTTTT	CASSTSGPTWELFF
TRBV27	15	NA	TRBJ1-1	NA	TGTGCCAGCACGTCGGGGGGGTGGGCGAACACTGAAGCTTTCTTT	CASTSGGWANTEAFF
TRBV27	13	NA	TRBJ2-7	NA	TGTGCCAGCAGTAAGCTAGGTTCCCACGAGCAGTACTTC	CASSKLGSHEQYF
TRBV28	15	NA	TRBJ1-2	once	TGTGCCAGCAGTCGAACACAGGGAGCTAACTATGGCTACACCTTC	CASSRTQGANYGYTF
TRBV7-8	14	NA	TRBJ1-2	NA	TGTGCCAGCAGTTCTGGCCTGGGGGTCTATGGCTACACCTTC	CASSSGLGVYGYTF
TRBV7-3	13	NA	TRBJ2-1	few	TGTGCCAGCAGCTTAGTGGGGACGGGTGAGCAGTTCTTC	CASSLVGTGEQFF
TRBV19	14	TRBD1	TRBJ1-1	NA	TGTGCCAGTACCAGGGGGGGAATAAGAACTGAAGCTTTCTTT	CASTRGGIRTEAFF
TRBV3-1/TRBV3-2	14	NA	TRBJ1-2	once	TGTGCCAGCAGCCAAGATAGAGGATTCTATGGCTACACCTTC	CASSQDRGFYGYTF
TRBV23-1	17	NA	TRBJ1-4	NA	TGCGCCAGCAGTCAATCTCCCCCGCGGACCCGAAATGAAAAACTGTTTTTT	CASSQSPPRTRNEKLFF
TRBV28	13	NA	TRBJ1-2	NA	TGTGCCAGCAGTGAAGGGGAGGTTTATGGCTACACCTTC	CASSEGEVYGYTF
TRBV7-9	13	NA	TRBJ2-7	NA	TGTGCCAGCAGCGGACGGACAAGCTACGAGCAGTACTTC	CASSGRTSYEQYF
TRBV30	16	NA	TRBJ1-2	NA	TGTGCCTGGAGACCGCCCCCAAGGTCACGGGGCTATGGCTACACCTTC	CAWRPPPRSRGYGYTF
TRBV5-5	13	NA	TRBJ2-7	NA	TGTGCCAGCAGCTTGGCCCAGGGTTGGGAGCAGTACTTC	CASSLAQGWEQYF
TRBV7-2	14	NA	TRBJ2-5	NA	TGTGCCAGCAGCTTAGCGGGATGGCAAGAGACCCAGTACTTC	CASSLAGWQETQYF
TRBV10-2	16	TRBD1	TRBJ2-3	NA	TGCGCCAGTGTCCGAGCACAGGGGGTCGGCACAGATACGCAGTATTTT	CASVRAQGVGTDTQYF
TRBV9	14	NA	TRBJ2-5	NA	TGTGCCAGCAGCCTAACAGGACAACAAGAGACCCAGTACTTC	CASSLTGQQETQYF
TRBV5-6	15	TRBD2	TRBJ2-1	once	TGTGCCAGCAGCTTGTGGCGAGCGCGGGGGAATGAGCAGTTCTTC	CASSLWRARGNEQFF
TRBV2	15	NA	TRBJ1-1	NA	TGTGCCAGCTGCCGGGACATAAGAATTGGATCTGAAGCTTTCTTT	CASCRDIRIGSEAFF
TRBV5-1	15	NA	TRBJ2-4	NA	TGCGCCAGCAGCCGAATCATCGGAGCCAAAAACATTCAGTACTTC	CASSRIIGAKNIQYF
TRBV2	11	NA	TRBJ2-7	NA	TGTGCCAGCAGTAACGAGTACGAGCAGTACTTC	CASSNEYEQYF
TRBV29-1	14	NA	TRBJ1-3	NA	TGCAGCGTTTCCGGGGGGACCTCTGGAAACACCATATATTTT	CSVSGGTSGNTIYF
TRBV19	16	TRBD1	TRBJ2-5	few	TGTGCCAGTAGTACCGACAGGGGGCAGGTAGGAGAGACCCAGTACTTC	CASSTDRGQVGETQYF
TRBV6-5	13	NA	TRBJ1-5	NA	TGTGCCAGCAGACAAGGGGGTGGTCAGCCCCAGCATTTT	CASRQGGGQPQHF